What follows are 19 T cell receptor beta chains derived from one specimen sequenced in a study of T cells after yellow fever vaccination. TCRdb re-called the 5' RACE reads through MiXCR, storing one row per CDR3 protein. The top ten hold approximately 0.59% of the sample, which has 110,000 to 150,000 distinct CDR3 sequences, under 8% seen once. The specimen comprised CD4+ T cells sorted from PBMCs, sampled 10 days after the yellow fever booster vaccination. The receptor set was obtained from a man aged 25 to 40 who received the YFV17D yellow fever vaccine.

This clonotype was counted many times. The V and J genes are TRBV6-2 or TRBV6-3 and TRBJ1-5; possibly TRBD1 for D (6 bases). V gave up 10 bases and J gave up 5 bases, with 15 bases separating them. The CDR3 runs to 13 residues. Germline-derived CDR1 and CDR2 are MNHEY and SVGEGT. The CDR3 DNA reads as TGTGCCACCCTCTGGGGGCCTGATCAGCCCCAGCATTTT. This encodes CATLWGPDQPQHF.

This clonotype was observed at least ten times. CDR3 sequence reads: CASTATGELFF. CDR3 in DNA: TGCGCCAGCACTGCCACCGGGGAGCTGTTTTTT. V usage is TRBV5-1 and J usage is TRBJ2-2; D call uncertain. The length of the CDR3 is 11 residues. Looked up from germline, CDR1 is SGHRS and CDR2 is YFSETQ. V lost 6 bases to trimming and J lost 4 bases, with 4 bases between them.

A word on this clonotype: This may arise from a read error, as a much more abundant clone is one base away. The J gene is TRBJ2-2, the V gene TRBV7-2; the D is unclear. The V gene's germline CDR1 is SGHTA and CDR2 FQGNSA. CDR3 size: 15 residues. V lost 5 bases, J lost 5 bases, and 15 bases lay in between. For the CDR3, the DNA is TGTGCCAGCAGCCCGGACGCGCCTAAGACCGGGGAGCTGTTTTTT. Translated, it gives CASSPDAPKTGELFF. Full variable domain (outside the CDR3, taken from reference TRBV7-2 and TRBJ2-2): GAGVSQSPSNKVTEKGKDVELRCDPISGHTALYWYRQSLGQGLEFLIYFQGNSAPDKSGLPSDRFSAERTGGSVSTLTIQRTQQEDSAVYLCASSPDAPKTGELFFGEGSRLTVL.

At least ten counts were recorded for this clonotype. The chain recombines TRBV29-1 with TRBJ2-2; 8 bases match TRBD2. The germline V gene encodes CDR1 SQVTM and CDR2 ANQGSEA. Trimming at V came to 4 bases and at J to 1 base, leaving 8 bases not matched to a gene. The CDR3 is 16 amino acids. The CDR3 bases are TGCAGCGTTGTTGCGGGAGGTGGGATGAACACCGGGGAGCTGTTTTTT. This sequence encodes CSVVAGGGMNTGELFF.

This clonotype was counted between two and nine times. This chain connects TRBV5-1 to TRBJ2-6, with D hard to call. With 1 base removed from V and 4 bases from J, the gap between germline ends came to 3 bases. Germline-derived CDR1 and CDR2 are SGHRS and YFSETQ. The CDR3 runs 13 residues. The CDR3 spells CASSLPGANVLTF. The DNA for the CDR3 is TGCGCCAGCAGCTTGCCGGGGGCCAACGTCCTGACTTTC.

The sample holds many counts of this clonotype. CDR3 sequence (DNA): TGTGCCAGCAGCCCAGGAAGCGGGAGGGCCGGGGAGACCCAGTACTTC. This gives the protein CASSPGSGRAGETQYF. The J gene is TRBJ2-5, the V gene TRBV6-5; 10 positions match TRBD2. The CDR3 loop spans 16 amino acids. From germline, CDR1 is MNHEY and CDR2 SVGAGI. J lost 5 bases, V lost 6 bases, and 12 bases had no gene match.

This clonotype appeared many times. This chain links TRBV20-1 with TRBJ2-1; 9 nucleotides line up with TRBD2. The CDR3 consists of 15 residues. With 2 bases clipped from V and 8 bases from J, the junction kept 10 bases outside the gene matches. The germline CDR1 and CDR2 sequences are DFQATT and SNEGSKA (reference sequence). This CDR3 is CSARSRTSVGHEQFF. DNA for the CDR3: TGCAGTGCTAGATCCCGGACTAGCGTCGGCCATGAGCAGTTCTTC.

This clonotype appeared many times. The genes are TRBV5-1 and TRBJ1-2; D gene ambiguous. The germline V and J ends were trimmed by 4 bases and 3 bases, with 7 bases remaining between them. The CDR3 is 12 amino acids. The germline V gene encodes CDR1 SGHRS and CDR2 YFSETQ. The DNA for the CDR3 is TGCGCCAGCAGCATGACGGACTATGGCTACACCTTC. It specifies CASSMTDYGYTF.

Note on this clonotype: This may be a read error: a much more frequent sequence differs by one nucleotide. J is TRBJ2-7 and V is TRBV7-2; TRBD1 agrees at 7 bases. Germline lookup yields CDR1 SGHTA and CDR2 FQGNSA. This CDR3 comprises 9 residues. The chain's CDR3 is CASSSGDSF. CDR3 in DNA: TGTGCCAGCAGCTCAGGGGACAGCTTC.

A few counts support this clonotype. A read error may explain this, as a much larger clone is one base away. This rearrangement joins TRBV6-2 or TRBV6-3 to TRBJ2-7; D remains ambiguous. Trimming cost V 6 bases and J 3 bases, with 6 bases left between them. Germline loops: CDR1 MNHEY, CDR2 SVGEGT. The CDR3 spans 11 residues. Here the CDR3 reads CASSHRYEQYF. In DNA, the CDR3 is TGTGCCAGCAGCCACCGCTACGAGCAGTACTTC.

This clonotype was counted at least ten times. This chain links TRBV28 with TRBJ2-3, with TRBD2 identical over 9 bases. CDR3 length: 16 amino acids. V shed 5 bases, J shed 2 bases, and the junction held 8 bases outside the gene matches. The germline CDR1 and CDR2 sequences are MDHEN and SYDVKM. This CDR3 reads CASSPIAGVTTDTQYF. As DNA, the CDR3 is TGTGCCAGCAGTCCCATAGCGGGAGTCACCACAGATACGCAGTATTTT.

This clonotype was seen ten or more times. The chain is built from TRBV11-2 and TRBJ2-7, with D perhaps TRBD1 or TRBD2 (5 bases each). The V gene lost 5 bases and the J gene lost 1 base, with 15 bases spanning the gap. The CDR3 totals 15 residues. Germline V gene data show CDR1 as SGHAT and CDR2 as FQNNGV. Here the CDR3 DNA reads TGTGCCAGCAGCATGGGACCCTCTCAATCCTACGAGCAGTACTTC. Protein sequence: CASSMGPSQSYEQYF.

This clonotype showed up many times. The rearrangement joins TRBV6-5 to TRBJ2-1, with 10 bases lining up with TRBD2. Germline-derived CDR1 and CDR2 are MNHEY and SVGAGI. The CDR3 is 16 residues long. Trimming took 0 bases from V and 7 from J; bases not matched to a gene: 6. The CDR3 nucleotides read TGTGCCAGCAGTTACTCTACTAGCGGGAAAGGGAATGAGCAGTTCTTC. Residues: CASSYSTSGKGNEQFF.

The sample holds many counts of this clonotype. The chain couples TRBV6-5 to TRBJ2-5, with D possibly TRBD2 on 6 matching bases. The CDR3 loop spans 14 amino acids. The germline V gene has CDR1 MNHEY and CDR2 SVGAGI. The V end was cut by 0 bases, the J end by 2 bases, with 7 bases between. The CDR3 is CASSYSGRQETQYF. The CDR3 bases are TGTGCCAGCAGTTACTCGGGGAGGCAAGAGACCCAGTACTTC.

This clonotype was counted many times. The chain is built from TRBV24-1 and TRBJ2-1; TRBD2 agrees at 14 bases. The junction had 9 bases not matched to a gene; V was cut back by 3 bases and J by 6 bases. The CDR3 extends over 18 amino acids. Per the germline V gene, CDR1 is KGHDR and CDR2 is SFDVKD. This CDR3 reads CATSDARLAGGRVNEQFF. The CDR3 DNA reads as TGTGCCACCAGTGATGCCCGACTAGCGGGAGGGAGGGTCAATGAGCAGTTCTTC.

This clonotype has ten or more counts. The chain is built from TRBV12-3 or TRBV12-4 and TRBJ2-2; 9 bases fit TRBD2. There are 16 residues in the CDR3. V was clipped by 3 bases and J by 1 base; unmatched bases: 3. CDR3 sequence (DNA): TGTGCCAGCAGTTTTAGCGGGGGTCAGAACACCGGGGAGCTGTTTTTT. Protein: CASSFSGGQNTGELFF.

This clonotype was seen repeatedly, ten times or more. The CDR3 bases are TGTGCCAGCAGCATACTGGGGGACTCCACAGATACGCAGTATTTT. Its translation is CASSILGDSTDTQYF. The gene calls are TRBV7-2 and TRBJ2-3; possible D gene TRBD2, 6 bases. This CDR3 is 15 amino acids long. Germline loops: CDR1 SGHTA, CDR2 FQGNSA. Trimming took 5 bases from V and 2 from J, leaving 14 bases between them.

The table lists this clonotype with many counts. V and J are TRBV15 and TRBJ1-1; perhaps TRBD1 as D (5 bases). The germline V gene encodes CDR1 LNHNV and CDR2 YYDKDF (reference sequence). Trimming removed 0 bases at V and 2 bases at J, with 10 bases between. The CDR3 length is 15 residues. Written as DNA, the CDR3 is TGTGCCACCAGCAGAGATAGGGGCTCCAACACTGAAGCTTTCTTT. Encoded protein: CATSRDRGSNTEAFF. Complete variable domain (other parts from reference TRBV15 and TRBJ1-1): DAMVIQNPRYQVTQFGKPVTLSCSQTLNHNVMYWYQQKSSQAPKLLFHYYDKDFNNEADTPDNFQSRRPNTSFCFLDIRSPGLGDTAMYLCATSRDRGSNTEAFFGQGTRLTVV.

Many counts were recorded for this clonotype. The CDR3 nucleotides are TGCAGTGCTACCCTTCTAGCTAGCTCCTACAATGAGCAGTTCTTC. As protein: CSATLLASSYNEQFF. This sequence joins TRBV20-1 and TRBJ2-1; D perhaps matches TRBD2 (5 bases). CDR1 DFQATT and CDR2 SNEGSKA come from the germline V gene (reference sequence). The CDR3 runs 15 residues. Trimming took 4 bases from V and 0 from J, leaving 13 bases between them.